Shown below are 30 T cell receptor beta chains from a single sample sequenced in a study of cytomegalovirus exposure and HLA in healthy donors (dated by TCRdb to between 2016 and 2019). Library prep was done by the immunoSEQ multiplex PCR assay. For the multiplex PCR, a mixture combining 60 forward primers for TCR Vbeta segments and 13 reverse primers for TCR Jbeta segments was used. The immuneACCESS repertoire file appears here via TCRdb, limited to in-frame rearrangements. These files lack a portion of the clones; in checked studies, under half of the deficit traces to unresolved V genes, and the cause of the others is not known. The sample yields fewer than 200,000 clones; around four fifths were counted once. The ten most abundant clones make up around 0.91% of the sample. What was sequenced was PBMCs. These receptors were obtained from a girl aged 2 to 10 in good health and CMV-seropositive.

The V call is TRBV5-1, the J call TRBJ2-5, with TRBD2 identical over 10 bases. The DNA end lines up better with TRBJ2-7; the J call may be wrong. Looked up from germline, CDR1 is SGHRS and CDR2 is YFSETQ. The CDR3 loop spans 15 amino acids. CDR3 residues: CASRWTSGSSYEQYF. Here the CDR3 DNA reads TGCGCCAGCAGATGGACTAGCGGTAGTTCCTACGAGCAGTACTTC.

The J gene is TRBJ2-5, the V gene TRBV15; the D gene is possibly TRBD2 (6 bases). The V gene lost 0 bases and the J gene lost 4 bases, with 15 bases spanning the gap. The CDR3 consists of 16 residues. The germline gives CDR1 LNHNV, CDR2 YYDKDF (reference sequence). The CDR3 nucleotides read TGTGCCACCAGCAGAGACGGCCCCCTAGCGCGAGAGACCCAGTACTTC. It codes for CATSRDGPLARETQYF.

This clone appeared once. CDR3 nucleotide sequence: TGCGCCAGCAGCTTGGGCGGGGAACAGCCCCAGCATTTT. This codes for CASSLGGEQPQHF. The genes are TRBV5-1 and TRBJ1-5; D unclear. With 0 bases removed from V and 7 bases from J, the gap between germline ends came to 8 bases. This CDR3 is built from 13 residues. Germline CDR1 and CDR2: SGHRS and YFSETQ.

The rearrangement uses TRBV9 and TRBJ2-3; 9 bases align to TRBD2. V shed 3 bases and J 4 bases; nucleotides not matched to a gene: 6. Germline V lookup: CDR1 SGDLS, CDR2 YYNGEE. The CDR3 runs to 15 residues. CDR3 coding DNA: TGTGCCAGCAGCGGTAGCGGGAGTCAGTCAGATACGCAGTATTTT. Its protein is CASSGSGSQSDTQYF. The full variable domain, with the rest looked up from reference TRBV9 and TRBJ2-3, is DSGVTQTPKHLITATGQRVTLRCSPRSGDLSVYWYQQSLDQGLQFLIQYYNGEERAKGNILERFSAQQFPDLHSELNLSSLELGDSALYFCASSGSGSQSDTQYFGPGTRLTVL.

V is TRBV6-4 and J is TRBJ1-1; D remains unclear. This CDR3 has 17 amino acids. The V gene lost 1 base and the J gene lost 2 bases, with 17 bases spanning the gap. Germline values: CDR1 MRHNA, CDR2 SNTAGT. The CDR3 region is CASSDLRGLRENTEAFF. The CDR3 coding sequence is TGTGCCAGCAGTGACTTGCGAGGGCTGCGCGAAAACACTGAAGCTTTCTTT.

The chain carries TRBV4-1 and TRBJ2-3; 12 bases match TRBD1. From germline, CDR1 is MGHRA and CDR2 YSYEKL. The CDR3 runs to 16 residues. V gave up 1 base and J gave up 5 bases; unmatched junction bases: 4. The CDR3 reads CASSQGDRGHGDTQYF. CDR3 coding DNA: TGCGCCAGCAGCCAAGGGGACAGGGGGCATGGAGATACGCAGTATTTT.

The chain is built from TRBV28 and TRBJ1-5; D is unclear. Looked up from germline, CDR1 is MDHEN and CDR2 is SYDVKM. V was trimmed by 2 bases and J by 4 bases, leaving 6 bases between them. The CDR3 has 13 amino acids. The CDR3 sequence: CASSLPGNQPQHF. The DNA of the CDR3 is TGTGCCAGCAGTTTACCGGGGAATCAGCCCCAGCATTTT.

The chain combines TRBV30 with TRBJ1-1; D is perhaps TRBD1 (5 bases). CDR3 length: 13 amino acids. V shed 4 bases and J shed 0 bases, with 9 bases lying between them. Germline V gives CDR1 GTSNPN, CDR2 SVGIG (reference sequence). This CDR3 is CAWKGDLNTEAFF. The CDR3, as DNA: TGTGCCTGGAAAGGGGATCTGAACACTGAAGCTTTCTTT.

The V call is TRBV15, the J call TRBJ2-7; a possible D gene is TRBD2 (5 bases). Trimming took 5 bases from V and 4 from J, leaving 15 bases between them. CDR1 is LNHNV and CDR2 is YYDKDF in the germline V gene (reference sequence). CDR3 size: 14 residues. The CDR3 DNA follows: TGTGCCACCAGCCCCTGGGGAGAATATTACGAGCAGTACTTC. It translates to CATSPWGEYYEQYF. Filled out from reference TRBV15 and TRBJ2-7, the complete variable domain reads DAMVIQNPRYQVTQFGKPVTLSCSQTLNHNVMYWYQQKSSQAPKLLFHYYDKDFNNEADTPDNFQSRRPNTSFCFLDIRSPGLGDTAMYLCATSPWGEYYEQYFGPGTRLTVT.

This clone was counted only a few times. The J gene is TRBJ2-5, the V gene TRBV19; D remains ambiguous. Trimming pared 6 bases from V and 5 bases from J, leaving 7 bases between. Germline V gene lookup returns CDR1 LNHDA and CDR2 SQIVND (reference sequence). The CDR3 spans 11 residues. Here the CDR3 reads CASSEEETQYF. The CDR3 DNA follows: TGTGCCAGTAGCGAAGAGGAGACCCAGTACTTC.

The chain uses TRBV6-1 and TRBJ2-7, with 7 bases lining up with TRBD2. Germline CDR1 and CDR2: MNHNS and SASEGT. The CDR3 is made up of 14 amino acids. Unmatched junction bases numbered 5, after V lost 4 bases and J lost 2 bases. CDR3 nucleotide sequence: TGTGCCAGCAGTGTGGCGGGAGAGGCCTACGAGCAGTACTTC. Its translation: CASSVAGEAYEQYF.

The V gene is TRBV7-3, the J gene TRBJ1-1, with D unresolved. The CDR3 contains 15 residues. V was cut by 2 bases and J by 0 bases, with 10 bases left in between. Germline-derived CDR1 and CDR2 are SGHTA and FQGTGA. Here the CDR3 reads CASSLSEVMNTEAFF. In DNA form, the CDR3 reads TGTGCCAGCAGCTTATCAGAGGTTATGAACACTGAAGCTTTCTTT.

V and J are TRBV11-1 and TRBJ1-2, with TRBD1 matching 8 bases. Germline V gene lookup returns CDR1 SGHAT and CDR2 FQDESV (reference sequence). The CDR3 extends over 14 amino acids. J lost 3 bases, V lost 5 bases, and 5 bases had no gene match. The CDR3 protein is CASSPRTGYYGYTF. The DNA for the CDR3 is TGTGCCAGCAGCCCTAGGACAGGGTACTATGGCTACACCTTC.

The CDR3 bases are TGTGCCAGCAGCGGCCGCGGACTAGCGGGAGCCCCCGGGGAGCTGTTTTTT. It yields the protein CASSGRGLAGAPGELFF. This sequence joins TRBV7-9 and TRBJ2-2; 13 bases are shared with TRBD2. CDR1 is SEHNR, CDR2 FQNEAQ, per germline (reference sequence). V lost 5 bases, J lost 6 bases, and 9 bases stayed unmatched. This CDR3 spans 17 amino acids.

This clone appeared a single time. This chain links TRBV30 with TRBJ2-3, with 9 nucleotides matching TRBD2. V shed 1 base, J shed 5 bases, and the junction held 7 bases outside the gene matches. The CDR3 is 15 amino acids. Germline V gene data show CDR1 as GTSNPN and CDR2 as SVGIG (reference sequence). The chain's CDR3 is CAWSGSSGIGDTQYF. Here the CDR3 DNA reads TGTGCCTGGAGTGGATCTAGCGGGATTGGAGATACGCAGTATTTT.

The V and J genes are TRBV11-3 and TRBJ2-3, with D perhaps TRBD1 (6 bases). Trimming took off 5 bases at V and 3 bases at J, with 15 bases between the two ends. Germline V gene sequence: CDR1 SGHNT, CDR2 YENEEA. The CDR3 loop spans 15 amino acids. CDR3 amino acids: CASSKDGRGTDTQYF. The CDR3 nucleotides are TGTGCCAGCAGCAAGGACGGCAGGGGAACAGATACGCAGTATTTT.

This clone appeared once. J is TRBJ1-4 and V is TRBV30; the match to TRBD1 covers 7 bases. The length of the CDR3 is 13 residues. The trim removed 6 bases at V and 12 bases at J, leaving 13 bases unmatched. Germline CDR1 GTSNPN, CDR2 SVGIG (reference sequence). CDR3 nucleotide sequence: TGTGCCTGCCGCGACAGGGTTCCCCCCCAACTGTTTTTT. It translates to CACRDRVPPQLFF.

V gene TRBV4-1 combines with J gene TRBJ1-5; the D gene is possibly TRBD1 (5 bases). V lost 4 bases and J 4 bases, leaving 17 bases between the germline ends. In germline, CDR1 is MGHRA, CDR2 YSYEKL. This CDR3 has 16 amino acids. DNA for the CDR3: TGCGCCAGCAGCCTCGGGGAGGGAAGGGGAAATCAGCCCCAGCATTTT. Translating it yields CASSLGEGRGNQPQHF.

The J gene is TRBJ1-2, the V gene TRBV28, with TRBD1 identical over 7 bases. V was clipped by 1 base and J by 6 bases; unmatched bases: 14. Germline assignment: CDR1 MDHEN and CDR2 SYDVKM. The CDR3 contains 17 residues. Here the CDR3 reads CASSLFGAGGKKNGYTF. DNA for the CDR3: TGTGCCAGCAGTTTATTCGGGGCAGGGGGGAAAAAAAATGGCTACACCTTC.

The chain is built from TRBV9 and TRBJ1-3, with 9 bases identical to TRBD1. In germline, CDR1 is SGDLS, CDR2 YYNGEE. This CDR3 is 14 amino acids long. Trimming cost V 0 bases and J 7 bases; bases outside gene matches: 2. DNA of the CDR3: TGTGCCAGCAGCGTAGACAGGGGGCAGAACACCATATATTTT. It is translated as CASSVDRGQNTIYF.

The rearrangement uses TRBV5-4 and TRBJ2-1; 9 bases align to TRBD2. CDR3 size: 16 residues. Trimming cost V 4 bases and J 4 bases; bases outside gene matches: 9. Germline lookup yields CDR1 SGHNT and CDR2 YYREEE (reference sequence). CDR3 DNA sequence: TGTGCCAGCAGCCCCGGGGCTAGCGGGAAGTACAATGAGCAGTTCTTC. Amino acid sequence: CASSPGASGKYNEQFF.

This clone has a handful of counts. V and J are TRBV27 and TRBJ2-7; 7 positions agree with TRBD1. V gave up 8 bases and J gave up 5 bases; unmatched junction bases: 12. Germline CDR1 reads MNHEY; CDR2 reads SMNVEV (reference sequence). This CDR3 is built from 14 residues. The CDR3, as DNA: TGTGCCAGCGGGATCCTGGACAGGAGAAACGAGCAGTACTTC. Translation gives CASGILDRRNEQYF.

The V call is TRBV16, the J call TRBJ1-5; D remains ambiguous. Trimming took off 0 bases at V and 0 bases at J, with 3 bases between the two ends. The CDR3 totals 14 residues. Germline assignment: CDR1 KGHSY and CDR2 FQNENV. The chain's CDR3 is CASSQSHSNQPQHF. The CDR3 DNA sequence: TGTGCCAGCAGCCAATCTCATAGCAATCAGCCCCAGCATTTT.

For the CDR3, the DNA is TGTGCCACCAGCAGAGCCCTAGGGACTAGCACAGATACGCAGTATTTT. This gives the protein CATSRALGTSTDTQYF. The V and J genes are TRBV15 and TRBJ2-3; TRBD2 might be the D (6 bases). Per the germline V gene, CDR1 is LNHNV and CDR2 is YYDKDF (reference sequence). The CDR3 length is 16 residues. With 1 base removed from V and 0 bases from J, the gap between germline ends came to 11 bases.

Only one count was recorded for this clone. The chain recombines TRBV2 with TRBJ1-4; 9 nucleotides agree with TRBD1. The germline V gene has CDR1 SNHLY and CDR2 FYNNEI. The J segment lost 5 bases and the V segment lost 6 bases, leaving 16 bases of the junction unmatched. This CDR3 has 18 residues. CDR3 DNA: TGTGCCAGCAGCCGAACAGGGGGCAGGAGGATATCAAATGAAAAACTGTTTTTT. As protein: CASSRTGGRRISNEKLFF.

CDR3 nucleotide sequence: TGCGCCAGCAGCCAGGGACGTAGCGGGAGGCGGGCAGATACGCAGTATTTT. Translation gives CASSQGRSGRRADTQYF. V usage is TRBV4-1 and J usage is TRBJ2-3, with 10 bases that match TRBD2. CDR1 and CDR2 from the germline V gene are MGHRA and YSYEKL. The V segment lost 3 bases and the J segment 4 bases; nucleotides outside the gene matches: 10. This CDR3 has 17 amino acids.

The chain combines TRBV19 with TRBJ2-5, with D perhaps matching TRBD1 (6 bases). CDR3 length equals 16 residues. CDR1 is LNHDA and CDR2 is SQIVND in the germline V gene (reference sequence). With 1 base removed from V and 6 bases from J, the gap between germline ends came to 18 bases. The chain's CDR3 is CASSIGSGRGRKTQYF. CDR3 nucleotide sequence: TGTGCCAGTAGTATAGGGTCGGGCAGGGGACGAAAGACCCAGTACTTC.

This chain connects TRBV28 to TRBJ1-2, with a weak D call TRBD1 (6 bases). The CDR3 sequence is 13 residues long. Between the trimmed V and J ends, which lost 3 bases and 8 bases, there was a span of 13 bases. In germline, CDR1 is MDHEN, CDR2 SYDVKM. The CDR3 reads CASSLIGGEGYTF. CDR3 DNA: TGTGCCAGCAGTTTGATTGGGGGCGAAGGCTACACCTTC.

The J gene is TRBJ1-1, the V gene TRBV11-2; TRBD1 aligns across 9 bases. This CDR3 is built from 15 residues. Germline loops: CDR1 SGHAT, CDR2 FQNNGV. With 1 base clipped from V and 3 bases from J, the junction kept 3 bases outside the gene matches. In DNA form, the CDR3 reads TGTGCCAGCAGCTTAGTGGGACAGGGCTACACTGAAGCTTTCTTT. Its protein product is CASSLVGQGYTEAFF.

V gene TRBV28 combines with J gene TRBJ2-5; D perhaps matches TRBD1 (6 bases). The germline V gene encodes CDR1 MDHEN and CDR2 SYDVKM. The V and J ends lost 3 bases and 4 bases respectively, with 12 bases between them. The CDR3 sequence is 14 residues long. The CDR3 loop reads CASSFRQGLETQYF. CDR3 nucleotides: TGTGCCAGCAGTTTTCGGCAGGGGCTAGAGACCCAGTACTTC.